The clone carrying this T cell receptor (beta chain) came up many times. What it binds is unknown. The data were obtained in a study of T-cell reconstitution after alpha-beta-depleted transplantation in children. Study observations and caveats: Several hundred expanded graft clones reportedly gave rise to the alpha-beta T cells present about two months after transplant.

Unique molecular identifiers were used to barcode this TCRbeta library. TCRdb recomputed calls from the PCR reads with MiXCR, one row per CDR3 protein. The data show approximately 490,000 distinct CDR3 sequences, with more than 9% seen just once and around 2% held by the top ten. CDR1 and CDR2 (germline): MDHEN, SYDVKM. V dropped 4 bases and J dropped 10; count of bases not matched to a gene: 5. CDR3 length: 12 amino acids. This TCR was recovered from a child aged 2-15 years with inherited bone marrow failure, due to receive a stem cell transplant. Sequences were derived from PBMCs, sampled before TCRalphabeta/CD19-depleted stem cell transplant. V gene TRBV28 combines with J gene TRBJ1-1; 8 positions agree with TRBD1. Here the CDR3 DNA reads TGTGCCAGCAGTTCAGGGGGCTTGAGAGCTTTCTTT. Its translation: CASSSGGLRAFF.